This T cell receptor beta chain derives from a study of human T cells and chemical hapten exposure. Time point noted: patch test 1, 2 weeks after DPC sensitization. Described treatment: therapeutic diphenylcyclopropenone sensitization with weekly scalp DPC. This clonotype was picked up a small number of times. After removal of 3 bases from V and 4 bases from J, the junction contained 10 bases not matched to a gene. There are 16 residues in the CDR3. From germline, CDR1 is SGHRS and CDR2 YFSETQ. MiXCR, run by TCRdb on the RACE reads, gives a single entry per CDR3 protein. The data show 150,000 to 200,000 distinct CDR3 sequences, with approximately 20% seen just once and 6% to 8% held by the top ten.

V and J are TRBV5-1 and TRBJ2-1; the match to TRBD2 covers 7 bases. This specimen consisted of whole blood, obtained in connection with sensitization to the hapten diphenylcyclopropenone (DPC). The TCR originated in a woman between 50 and 59 years old with alopecia areata. Some clones in this sample may be carry-over from other donors' samples. The CDR3 region has the DNA TGCGCCAGCAGCTCAACGGCTAGCGGACCTTACAATGAGCAGTTCTTC. It encodes CASSSTASGPYNEQFF.